These T cell receptor beta chains were read from a single sample in a study of CD4 T cells in relation to SARS-CoV-2 and coronaviruses. Their recognized antigens are unknown. Profiling relied on immunoSEQ multiplex PCR, and the TCRdb table lists in-frame clones only, not all of them. The sample shows about 17,000 clones, 82% of them seen only once. Sequenced sample: CD4+ T cells from PBMCs, cultured in vitro. The receptors were sampled from a human donor in good health. Each CDR3 is given with its conserved first and last residue. Fields, in order: V gene, J gene, D gene, clone size, CDR3 protein, CDR3 DNA. The D gene is left open where the match is weak. Size is stated for part of the rows, as once, few or many counts, or as a class when the clone is expanded.

>TRBV6-5|TRBJ2-6|NA|NA
CASKGGVFGANVLTF
TGTGCCAGCAAAGGGGGAGTGTTCGGGGCCAACGTCCTGACTTTC
>TRBV11-3|TRBJ2-3|NA|NA
CASSLEEGDTQYF
TGTGCCAGCAGCTTAGAGGAGGGGGATACGCAGTATTTT
>TRBV3-1/TRBV3-2|TRBJ2-5|TRBD2|NA
CASSQGVSGGVQETQYF
TGTGCCAGCAGCCAAGGGGTTAGCGGGGGGGTCCAAGAGACCCAGTACTTC
>TRBV19|TRBJ2-7|TRBD2|once
CASSTPGLGTYEQYF
TGTGCCAGTAGTACACCGGGACTAGGGACCTACGAGCAGTACTTC
>TRBV19|TRBJ1-5|NA|few
CASSIGGGEPQHF
TGTGCCAGTAGTATAGGTGGGGGGGAGCCCCAGCATTTT
>TRBV10-3|TRBJ1-5|TRBD1|NA
CAIAQGIGNQPQHF
TGTGCCATTGCACAGGGGATCGGCAATCAGCCCCAGCATTTT
>TRBV7-8|TRBJ1-3|NA|NA
CASSLVGGDNSGNTIYF
TGTGCCAGCAGCTTAGTAGGTGGGGACAACTCTGGAAACACCATATATTTT
>TRBV3-1/TRBV3-2|TRBJ2-1|TRBD1|NA
CASSQFNAGTGGQFF
TGTGCCAGCAGCCAATTTAACGCGGGGACAGGGGGGCAGTTCTTC
>TRBV27|TRBJ2-7|NA|NA
CASSRGPSANEQYF
TGTGCCAGCAGTAGAGGTCCTTCTGCCAACGAGCAGTACTTC
>TRBV19|TRBJ2-7|NA|NA
CASSPNPYEQYF
TGTGCCAGTAGCCCAAATCCCTACGAGCAGTACTTC
>TRBV18|TRBJ2-1|NA|once
CASSRASDNEQFF
TGTGCCAGCTCTAGGGCTAGTGACAATGAGCAGTTCTTC
>TRBV29-1|TRBJ2-1|NA|NA
CSTLKHSSYNEQFF
TGCAGCACCCTGAAGCACTCCTCCTACAATGAGCAGTTCTTC
>TRBV19|TRBJ2-3|NA|NA
CASSTRGRVSTDTQYF
TGTGCCAGTAGTACTAGAGGACGGGTTAGCACAGATACGCAGTATTTT
>TRBV29-1|TRBJ1-2|NA|NA
CSVASGKTYYGYTF
TGCAGCGTTGCTTCAGGGAAGACCTACTATGGCTACACCTTC
>TRBV6-2/TRBV6-3|TRBJ2-1|TRBD2|NA
CASSSGGETLGQFF
TGTGCCAGCAGTTCGGGGGGGGAGACCTTGGGGCAGTTCTTC
>TRBV6-5|TRBJ1-4|TRBD1|NA
CASATGTGGEKLFF
TGTGCCAGCGCAACCGGGACAGGTGGTGAAAAACTGTTTTTT
>TRBV19|TRBJ1-1|NA|NA
CASSIERGSEAFF
TGTGCCAGTAGTATAGAGCGCGGATCAGAAGCTTTCTTT
>TRBV5-1|TRBJ2-5|TRBD2|NA
CASSWTGGGFQETQYF
TGCGCCAGCAGCTGGACTGGCGGGGGATTCCAAGAGACCCAGTACTTC
>TRBV2|TRBJ1-3|NA|NA
CASIQGFSGNTIYF
TGTGCCAGCATCCAGGGATTCTCTGGAAACACCATATATTTT
>TRBV7-2|TRBJ2-2|NA|few
CASSSKRQSTGELFF
TGTGCCAGCAGTTCTAAACGACAGAGCACCGGGGAGCTGTTTTTT
>TRBV7-2|TRBJ2-1|TRBD2|once
CASSLSSGSPSSYNEQFF
TGTGCCAGCAGCTTATCTAGCGGGAGCCCTAGCTCCTACAATGAGCAGTTCTTC
>TRBV5-6|TRBJ1-1|NA|NA
CASSLDGRGTEAFF
TGTGCCAGCAGCTTGGACGGGAGGGGCACTGAAGCTTTCTTT
>TRBV19|TRBJ2-4|TRBD2|NA
CASRVLAGDTNIQYF
TGTGCCAGTAGAGTACTAGCGGGAGATACGAACATTCAGTACTTC
>TRBV27|TRBJ1-5|TRBD1|NA
CASSLMGTGNQPQHF
TGTGCCAGCAGCCTGATGGGGACAGGTAATCAGCCCCAGCATTTT
>TRBV30|TRBJ1-1|NA|NA
CAPCGEGKAFF
TGTGCCCCCTGCGGGGAGGGGAAAGCTTTCTTT
>TRBV4-1|TRBJ2-1|NA|NA
CASSQEAGDTVYNEQFF
TGCGCCAGCAGCCAAGAGGCGGGGGACACCGTCTACAATGAGCAGTTCTTC
>TRBV19|TRBJ1-5|NA|NA
CASSARLGPQHF
TGTGCCAGTAGTGCTCGCTTGGGGCCCCAGCATTTT
>TRBV12-5|TRBJ1-5|NA|NA
CASGLEDSSQPQHF
TGTGCTAGTGGTTTGGAGGACAGTTCCCAGCCCCAGCATTTT
>TRBV7-8|TRBJ2-2|TRBD2|NA
CASSRRLAGGTTGELFF
TGTGCCAGCAGCAGAAGACTAGCGGGGGGAACCACCGGGGAGCTGTTTTTT
>TRBV7-2|TRBJ2-3|NA|NA
CASSPLAVTDTQYF
TGTGCCAGCAGTCCTCTAGCAGTCACAGATACGCAGTATTTT
>TRBV10-1|TRBJ1-1|NA|NA
CASSEGGWAEAFF
TGCGCCAGCAGTGAGGGGGGGTGGGCCGAAGCTTTCTTT
>TRBV7-9|TRBJ1-1|NA|few
CASNAGTEAFF
TGTGCCAGCAACGCGGGTACTGAAGCTTTCTTT
>TRBV4-3|TRBJ2-7|TRBD2|NA
CASSQDLGTSGRIYEQYF
TGCGCCAGCAGCCAAGATCTAGGGACTAGCGGGAGGATCTACGAGCAGTACTTC
>TRBV7-9|TRBJ1-5|NA|NA
CASSLYGEQPQHF
TGTGCCAGCAGCTTATACGGGGAACAGCCCCAGCATTTT
>TRBV6-2/TRBV6-3|TRBJ2-3|NA|NA
CASSLRGPGTDTQYF
TGTGCCAGCAGTTTAAGGGGCCCGGGCACAGATACGCAGTATTTT
>TRBV11-3|TRBJ2-2|NA|NA
CASSAPPGTGELFF
TGTGCCAGCAGCGCGCCCCCGGGCACCGGGGAGCTGTTTTTT
>TRBV27|TRBJ2-3|NA|NA
CASSTRTLDTDTQYF
TGTGCCAGCAGTACCCGGACACTCGACACAGATACGCAGTATTTT
>TRBV24-1|TRBJ2-3|NA|once
CATSDALTDTQYF
TGTGCCACCAGTGATGCGCTCACAGATACGCAGTATTTT
>TRBV7-9|TRBJ1-5|TRBD1|NA
CASALGGHRGNQPQHF
TGTGCCAGCGCCTTAGGGGGCCATAGGGGCAATCAGCCCCAGCATTTT
>TRBV2|TRBJ2-7|NA|few
CASREQWAHEQYF
TGTGCCAGCAGAGAACAGTGGGCCCACGAGCAGTACTTC
>TRBV6-5|TRBJ1-2|NA|NA
CASSSGTTNYGYTF
TGTGCCAGCAGCTCGGGGACAACTAACTATGGCTACACCTTC
>TRBV7-9|TRBJ1-2|NA|NA
CASSLARAGRYGYTF
TGTGCCAGCAGCTTAGCGCGTGCAGGGAGATATGGCTACACCTTC